This T cell receptor beta chain was recorded in a study of molecular identifiers for immune sequencing clone quantification. This clonotype was recorded a few times. Naive CD8 T cells underwent sorting with the CD8+CD4-CCR7+CD45RA+ definition. CDR1 SNHLY and CDR2 FYNNEI come from the germline V gene. The ends lost 8 bases at V and 4 bases at J; junction bases unmatched: 17. There are 17 residues in the CDR3. TCRdb reprocessed the PCR reads with MiXCR, giving one entry per CDR3 protein. The sample has approximately 670,000 distinct CDR3 sequences, just under 20% seen once. The chain carries TRBV2 and TRBJ2-5, with TRBD1 matching 9 bases. The sample taken for sequencing was naive CD8+ T cells from blood, with Jurkat cell RNA spiked in. Subset of the sample: FACS-sorted CD8+CD4-CCR7+CD45RA+ naive T cells. This clonotype was sampled from a human donor in good health. Some libraries in this study had Jurkat cell RNA spiked in. The CDR3 region has the DNA TGTGCCAGCCTCTTATCCTTAGAGACAGGGGGGAGAGAGACCCAGTACTTC. Protein sequence: CASLLSLETGGRETQYF.